These 31 T cell receptor beta chains were sequenced from one sample in a study of type 1 regulatory T cells. The antigens for these receptors are not known. TCRdb independently ran MiXCR on the reads; one entry per CDR3 protein. Of 14,000 to 15,000 distinct CDR3 sequences listed, approximately 15% are singletons. Sequenced material: cultured T cells, either the whole culture or a sorted T cell fraction (not recorded which). Every receptor here comes from a human donor in good health.

There are many counts of this clonotype. The chain links TRBV7-2 to TRBJ2-7, with TRBD2 matching 7 bases. In germline, CDR1 is SGHTA, CDR2 FQGNSA. The CDR3 totals 15 residues. Germline trimming cut 3 bases from V and 7 bases from J; bases unmatched to any gene: 12. CDR3 DNA: TGTGCCAGCAGCTTTTCAGCGGGGAACGTGGGGGAGCAGTACTTC. Protein: CASSFSAGNVGEQYF.

To note about this clonotype: The junction departs from the called germline gene at one end, perhaps through a read error. The genes are TRBV19 and TRBJ2-1; 8 nucleotides line up with TRBD2. Germline CDR1 is LNHDA and CDR2 is SQIVND (reference sequence). The CDR3 consists of 14 residues. The CDR3, as DNA: TGTGCCAGTAGTAGGACTAGCATGGTCAATGGGCAGTTCTTC. Its translation is CASSRTSMVNGQFF.

Many counts were recorded for this clonotype. The rearrangement uses TRBV5-1 and TRBJ2-3, with 9 bases fitting TRBD2. This CDR3 contains 16 residues. Germline assignment: CDR1 SGHRS and CDR2 YFSETQ. Trimming at V came to 0 bases and at J to 3 bases, leaving 5 bases not matched to a gene. CDR3 amino acids: CASSLAGAGGTDTQYF. The CDR3 nucleotides read TGCGCCAGCAGCTTGGCCGGAGCGGGAGGAACAGATACGCAGTATTTT.

This clonotype was picked up a small number of times. V and J are TRBV5-1 and TRBJ1-2, with D possibly TRBD1 on 5 matching bases. CDR1 SGHRS and CDR2 YFSETQ come from the germline V gene. Trimming left V 3 bases short and J 5 bases short, with 14 bases between. The CDR3 has 14 amino acids. CDR3 amino acids: CASSWAGGDYGYTF. CDR3 coding DNA: TGCGCCAGCAGCTGGGCAGGAGGGGATTATGGCTACACCTTC.

This clonotype was counted at least ten times. The V and J genes are TRBV30 and TRBJ1-1; unclear D gene. Deletions cut 4 bases from V and 3 bases from J, with 12 bases between. The CDR3 has 13 amino acids. CDR1 and CDR2 from the germline V gene are GTSNPN and SVGIG (reference sequence). CDR3 in DNA: TGTGCCTGGATTTTGCAGTTAGACACTGAAGCTTTCTTT. Translating it yields CAWILQLDTEAFF.

V and J are TRBV20-1 and TRBJ1-5; no clear D gene. Germline values: CDR1 DFQATT, CDR2 SNEGSKA (reference sequence). The CDR3 loop spans 15 amino acids. Deletions cut 2 bases from V and 4 bases from J, with 15 bases between. In DNA, the CDR3 is TGCAGTGCTAGATTGAGTTTGGGGAATAATCAGCCCCAGCATTTT. This encodes CSARLSLGNNQPQHF.

In the case of this clonotype: The germline gene is not matched at one end of the junction; a read error may be the cause. The chain links TRBV5-1 to TRBJ2-3; 10 bases agree with TRBD2. CDR1 SGHRS and CDR2 YFSETQ come from the germline V gene. The CDR3 is made up of 14 amino acids. CDR3 protein: CASSLALAGDAQYF. For the CDR3, the DNA is TGCGCCAGCAGCTTGGCGCTAGCGGGAGATGCGCAGTATTTT.

This clonotype was found many times. V and J are TRBV12-3 or TRBV12-4 and TRBJ2-2; possibly TRBD1 or TRBD2 for D (6 bases each). This CDR3 has 19 amino acids. With 7 bases removed from V and 4 bases from J, the gap between germline ends came to 28 bases. CDR3 region: CASTPVGGGIGGGTGELFF. Here the CDR3 DNA reads TGTGCCAGCACCCCTGTTGGGGGCGGAATAGGGGGAGGCACCGGGGAGCTGTTTTTT.

This clonotype is termed medium-sized (0.01 to 0.1%). The chain links TRBV7-3 to TRBJ1-6; D is possibly TRBD1 (6 bases). CDR1 and CDR2 (germline): SGHTA, FQGTGA. Trimming removed 5 bases from V and 6 bases from J, with 11 bases in between. CDR3 length: 14 amino acids. CDR3 sequence (DNA): TGTGCCAGCAGCCCCGGGGGCGGTAATTCACCCCTCCACTTT. It yields the protein CASSPGGGNSPLHF.

This clonotype was detected a few times. The V call is TRBV5-1, the J call TRBJ2-1; D remains unclear. CDR1 and CDR2 from the germline V gene are SGHRS and YFSETQ. The V end lost 0 bases, the J end lost 7 bases, and 11 bases lay between the germline ends. This CDR3 is built from 14 residues. The CDR3 here is CASSLGQRINEQFF. Here the CDR3 DNA reads TGCGCCAGCAGCTTGGGACAAAGGATTAATGAGCAGTTCTTC.

CDR3 region: CASSLTSGSDEQFF. CDR3 sequence (DNA): TGTGCCAGCAGCTTAACTAGCGGGAGCGATGAGCAGTTCTTC. The chain couples TRBV7-6 to TRBJ2-1; the match to TRBD2 covers 11 bases. Trimming at V came to 2 bases and at J to 8 bases, leaving 2 bases not matched to a gene. CDR1 and CDR2 from the germline V gene are SGHVS and FNYEAQ. The CDR3 runs to 14 residues.

This chain uses TRBV7-9 with TRBJ2-3; 9 nucleotides match TRBD1. The germline V gene encodes CDR1 SEHNR and CDR2 FQNEAQ (reference sequence). The V segment lost 4 bases and the J segment 6 bases; nucleotides outside the gene matches: 5. CDR3 length: 14 amino acids. The CDR3 region is CASSSTGGSDTQYF. CDR3 in DNA: TGTGCCAGCAGCTCGACAGGGGGAAGTGATACGCAGTATTTT.

By sample share, this clonotype is medium-sized (0.01 to 0.1%). The J gene is TRBJ2-1, the V gene TRBV9; D is unclear. Germline values: CDR1 SGDLS, CDR2 YYNGEE. V shed 4 bases and J shed 0 bases, with 8 bases lying between them. There are 14 residues in the CDR3. For the CDR3, the DNA is TGTGCCAGCAGCTCCAGTTCCTCCTACAATGAGCAGTTCTTC. Encoded protein: CASSSSSSYNEQFF.

This clonotype occurred many times. The rearrangement uses TRBV3-1 and TRBJ2-7, with a weak D call TRBD2 (5 bases). The CDR3 length is 14 residues. Germline V CDR1 and CDR2: LGHDT, YNNKEL (reference sequence). V lost 3 bases and J lost 1, with 10 bases in between. The CDR3 nucleotides are TGTGCCAGCAGCCAGAGGGTTGGGTCCTACGAGCAGTACTTC. This translates into CASSQRVGSYEQYF.

This clonotype was seen repeatedly, ten times or more. The chain couples TRBV5-1 to TRBJ2-2; D possibly uses TRBD1 or TRBD2 (5 bases each). Trimming cost V 4 bases and J 6 bases, with 10 bases left between them. Germline values: CDR1 SGHRS, CDR2 YFSETQ. The CDR3 is made up of 13 amino acids. The CDR3 DNA reads as TGCGCCAGCAGCGCTGGGGGTTCCGGGGAGCTGTTTTTT. Amino acids: CASSAGGSGELFF.

The chain has TRBV14 and TRBJ2-7, with D uncertain. The CDR3 sequence is 13 residues long. Between the trimmed V and J ends, which lost 1 base and 6 bases, there was a span of 10 bases. CDR1 and CDR2 from the germline V gene are SGHDN and FVKESK. The CDR3 DNA follows: TGTGCCAGCAGCCAAGTGCAGGTACTCGAGCAGTACTTC. It is translated as CASSQVQVLEQYF.

In its sample, this clonotype was seen a few times. The J gene is TRBJ1-2, the V gene TRBV9, with no clear D. The ends were cut back, 0 bases at V and 4 bases at J, with 13 bases in the middle. The germline V gene encodes CDR1 SGDLS and CDR2 YYNGEE. The CDR3 has 15 residues. CDR3 nucleotides: TGTGCCAGCAGCGTAGGTGTCGGAGATTTCTATGGCTACACCTTC. Its translation is CASSVGVGDFYGYTF.

The sample holds many counts of this clonotype. The chain uses TRBV30 and TRBJ2-1; D is undetermined. The CDR3 is made up of 11 amino acids. Germline lookup yields CDR1 GTSNPN and CDR2 SVGIG (reference sequence). V gave up 4 bases and J gave up 8 bases, with 9 bases separating them. The CDR3: CAWKQIHEQFF. The DNA for the CDR3 is TGTGCCTGGAAACAGATCCATGAGCAGTTCTTC. Together with reference TRBV30 and TRBJ2-1, the CDR3 gives the full variable domain: SQTIHQWPATLVQPVGSPLSLECTVEGTSNPNLYWYRQAAGRGLQLLFYSVGIGQISSEVPQNLSASRPQDRQFILSSKKLLLSDSGFYLCAWKQIHEQFFGPGTRLTVL.

This clonotype was counted between two and nine times. The V gene is TRBV20-1, the J gene TRBJ1-1, with TRBD1 as a possible D gene (6 bases). Trimming removed 2 bases at V and 4 bases at J, with 23 bases between. The CDR3 consists of 17 residues. Germline V lookup: CDR1 DFQATT, CDR2 SNEGSKA (reference sequence). The CDR3 region has the DNA TGCAGTGCTAGAAGTCCTCGTGGGGGGCGGTGGGGCACTGAAGCTTTCTTT. This codes for CSARSPRGGRWGTEAFF.

The chain carries TRBV5-6 and TRBJ2-1; TRBD2 matches at 7 bases. Germline lookup yields CDR1 SGHDT and CDR2 YYEEEE. The CDR3 runs 16 residues. J gave up 5 bases and V 3 bases, and 11 bases lay outside the gene matches. The CDR3 loop is CASSSPKRDRDNEQFF. The CDR3 nucleotides are TGTGCCAGCAGCTCGCCCAAGCGGGATCGGGACAATGAGCAGTTCTTC.

This clonotype was recorded a few times. V is TRBV29-1 and J is TRBJ1-2; D remains ambiguous. The CDR3 totals 12 residues. From germline, CDR1 is SQVTM and CDR2 ANQGSEA. The CDR3 region is CTTDPQDYGYTF. The CDR3 DNA reads as TGCACCACGGACCCCCAGGACTATGGCTACACCTTC.

This clonotype was counted at least ten times. This chain joins TRBV7-2 and TRBJ2-2, with 7 nucleotides matching TRBD1. The germline V gene has CDR1 SGHTA and CDR2 FQGNSA. CDR3 length equals 15 residues. J gave up 8 bases and V 1 base, and 7 bases lay outside the gene matches. CDR3 coding DNA: TGTGCCAGCAGCTTAGTAGGGGGCGCGGTGGGGGAGCTGTTTTTT. This gives the protein CASSLVGGAVGELFF.

This clonotype was observed many times. CDR3 in amino acids: CSARVELGTDTQYF. The CDR3, as DNA: TGCAGTGCTAGAGTAGAGTTGGGCACAGATACGCAGTATTTT. The V and J genes are TRBV20-1 and TRBJ2-3; D gene uncertain. The CDR3 has 14 residues. V lost 1 base to trimming and J lost 1 base, with 9 bases between them. Germline loops: CDR1 DFQATT, CDR2 SNEGSKA (reference sequence).

The table lists this clonotype with many counts. The chain recombines TRBV12-3 or TRBV12-4 with TRBJ2-5, with D perhaps matching TRBD1 (6 bases). V was pared by 6 bases and J by 3 bases, with 14 bases between. The CDR3 covers 14 residues. The CDR3 here is CASSEPPGEETQYF. CDR3 sequence (DNA): TGTGCCAGCAGCGAGCCCCCAGGGGAAGAGACCCAGTACTTC.

In this sample, this clonotype turned up a few times. The V and J genes are TRBV6-1 and TRBJ1-6, with D possibly matching TRBD1 (5 bases). CDR1 is MNHNS, CDR2 SASEGT, per germline. The CDR3 totals 17 residues. V dropped 2 bases and J dropped 7 bases, with 18 bases sitting between them. CDR3 region: CASSEPDPGPANSPLHF. The CDR3 nucleotides read TGTGCCAGCAGTGAACCAGACCCGGGACCAGCGAATTCACCCCTCCACTTT.

This clonotype has just a few counts. The genes are TRBV18 and TRBJ2-1; D is ambiguous. Trimming cost V 3 bases and J 1 base, with 4 bases left between them. From germline, CDR1 is KGHSH and CDR2 LQKENI. The length of the CDR3 is 13 residues. DNA for the CDR3: TGTGCCAGCTCACCTGTGTCCTACAATGAGCAGTTCTTC. This encodes CASSPVSYNEQFF.

The chain uses TRBV6-1 and TRBJ1-5, with TRBD1 identical over 9 bases. The CDR3 is made up of 16 amino acids. Germline trimming cut 7 bases from V and 4 bases from J; bases unmatched to any gene: 11. Per germline, CDR1 MNHNS and CDR2 SASEGT. The CDR3 nucleotides are TGTGCCAGCATTCCTCACGGACAGGGGTGGAATCAGCCCCAGCATTTT. It yields the protein CASIPHGQGWNQPQHF.

The J gene is TRBJ2-5, the V gene TRBV20-1; 13 bases are a match to TRBD2. V dropped 3 bases and J dropped 5; count of bases not matched to a gene: 12. Germline V lookup: CDR1 DFQATT, CDR2 SNEGSKA (reference sequence). The CDR3 loop spans 17 amino acids. CDR3 region: CSARAKRGLAGDETQYF. In DNA form, the CDR3 reads TGCAGTGCTAGGGCAAAACGAGGACTAGCGGGAGATGAGACCCAGTACTTC.

This clonotype has ten or more counts. V usage is TRBV5-1 and J usage is TRBJ2-2; D ambiguous. The CDR3 contains 14 residues. In germline, CDR1 is SGHRS, CDR2 YFSETQ. V gave up 5 bases and J gave up 3 bases, with 11 bases separating them. This chain's CDR3 is CASRPRPDTGELFF. Written as DNA, the CDR3 is TGCGCCAGCAGACCACGGCCCGACACCGGGGAGCTGTTTTTT. The variable domain in full, with the rest retrieved from reference TRBV5-1 and TRBJ2-2, is KAGVTQTPRYLIKTRGQQVTLSCSPISGHRSVSWYQQTPGQGLQFLFEYFSETQRNKGNFPGRFSGRQFSNSRSEMNVSTLELGDSALYLCASRPRPDTGELFFGEGSRLTVL.

This chain links TRBV5-1 with TRBJ2-7; D not resolved. Germline CDR1 is SGHRS and CDR2 is YFSETQ. The CDR3 length is 11 residues. The germline V and J ends were trimmed by 5 bases and 1 base, with 4 bases remaining between them. This CDR3 reads CASRSSYEQYF. The CDR3 bases are TGCGCCAGCAGGTCTTCCTACGAGCAGTACTTC.

This clonotype was detected ten times or more. V and J are TRBV29-1 and TRBJ2-1, with TRBD2 identical over 9 bases. The J segment lost 9 bases and the V segment lost 4 bases, leaving 10 bases of the junction unmatched. The CDR3 loop spans 14 amino acids. The germline CDR1 and CDR2 sequences are SQVTM and ANQGSEA. CDR3 residues: CSVVLAGAYVEQFF. The CDR3 DNA reads TGCAGCGTTGTCTTAGCGGGAGCTTACGTTGAGCAGTTCTTC.